This T cell receptor beta chain originates from a study of blood T cell repertoires in COVID-19. The CDR3 spans 14 residues. The V segment lost 5 bases and the J segment 8 bases; nucleotides outside the gene matches: 9. The germline CDR1 and CDR2 sequences are SGHAT and FQNNGV. Measured with immunoSEQ multiplex PCR; TCRdb has only the in-frame clones, and not every one. Found here are under 300,000 clones, approximately 83% of them singletons; the top ten hold 5.5%. The sample consisted of peripheral blood. V usage is TRBV11-2 and J usage is TRBJ2-4, with TRBD1 matching 7 bases. The origin of this receptor is a human donor in a cohort sampled during active COVID-19. CDR3 region: CASSPVITGDIQYF. For the CDR3, the DNA is TGTGCCAGCAGCCCGGTGATTACAGGGGACATTCAGTACTTC.